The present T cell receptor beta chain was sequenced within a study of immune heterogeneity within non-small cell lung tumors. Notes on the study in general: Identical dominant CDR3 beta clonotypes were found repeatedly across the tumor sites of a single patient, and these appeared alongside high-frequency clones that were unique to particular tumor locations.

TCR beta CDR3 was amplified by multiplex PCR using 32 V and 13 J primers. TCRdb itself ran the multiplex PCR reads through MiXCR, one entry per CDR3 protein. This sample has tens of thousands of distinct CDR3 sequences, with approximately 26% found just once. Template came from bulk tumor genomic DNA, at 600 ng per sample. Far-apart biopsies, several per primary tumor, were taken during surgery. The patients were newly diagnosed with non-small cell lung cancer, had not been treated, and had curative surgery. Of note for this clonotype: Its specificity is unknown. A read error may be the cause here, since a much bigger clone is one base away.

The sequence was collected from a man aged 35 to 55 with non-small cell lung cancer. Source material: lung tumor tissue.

The CDR3 DNA is TGTACCAGCACGGACAGGGATAACACTGAAGCTTTCTTT. It codes for CTSTDRDNTEAFF. The chain has TRBV2 and TRBJ1-1, with 8 positions matching TRBD1. This CDR3 has 13 residues. CDR1 and CDR2 (germline): SNHLY, FYNNEI.